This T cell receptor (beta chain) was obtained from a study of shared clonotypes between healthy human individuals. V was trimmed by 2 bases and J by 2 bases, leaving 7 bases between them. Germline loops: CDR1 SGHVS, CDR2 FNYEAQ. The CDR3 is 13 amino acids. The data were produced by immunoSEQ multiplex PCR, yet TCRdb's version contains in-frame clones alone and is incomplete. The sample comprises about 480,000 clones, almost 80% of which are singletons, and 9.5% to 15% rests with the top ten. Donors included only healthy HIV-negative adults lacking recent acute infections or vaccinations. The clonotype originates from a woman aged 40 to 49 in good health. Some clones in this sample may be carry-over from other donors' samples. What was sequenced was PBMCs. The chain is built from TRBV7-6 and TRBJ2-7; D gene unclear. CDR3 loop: CASSLSQPYEQYF. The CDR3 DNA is TGTGCCAGCAGCTTAAGTCAGCCCTACGAGCAGTACTTC.